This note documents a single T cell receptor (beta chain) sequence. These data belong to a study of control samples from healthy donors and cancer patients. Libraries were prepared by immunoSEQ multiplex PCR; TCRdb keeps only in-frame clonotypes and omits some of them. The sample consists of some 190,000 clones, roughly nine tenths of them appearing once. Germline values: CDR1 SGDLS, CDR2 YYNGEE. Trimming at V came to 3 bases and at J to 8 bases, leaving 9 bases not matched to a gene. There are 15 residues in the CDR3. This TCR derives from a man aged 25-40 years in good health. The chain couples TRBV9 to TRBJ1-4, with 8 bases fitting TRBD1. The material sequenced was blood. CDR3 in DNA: TGTGCCAGCAGCGCTGGGCTCCAGGGGGCGGAAAAACTGTTTTTT. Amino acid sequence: CASSAGLQGAEKLFF.